This T cell receptor beta chain originates from a study of shared clonotypes between healthy human individuals. The overall study: Per donor, CD8 memory used one plate, CD8 naive used two, CD4 memory used three and CD4 naive used three. Regarding the study as a whole: Non-shared clonotypes were found to have lower generation probabilities than the clonotypes that were shared by all four of the sorted-subset donors.

The repertoire was sequenced with immunoSEQ multiplex PCR; TCRdb's copy has only in-frame clones and lacks some. This sample has hundreds of thousands of clones, with 74% found just once. Comment on this clone: Its antigen is currently unknown.

Germline CDR1 reads MDHEN; CDR2 reads SYDVKM. The length of the CDR3 is 15 residues. V gave up 7 bases and J gave up 5 bases, with 20 bases separating them. Sequenced sample: memory CD4+ T cells sorted from blood. Stated subset: CD45RA-negative fraction. This sequence originates from a young woman in good health. This sequence joins TRBV28 and TRBJ1-1; perhaps TRBD1 as D (6 bases). The CDR3 coding sequence is TGTGCCAGCACAACTGGGGGCAGCCCGGGGACTGAAGCTTTCTTT. This gives the protein CASTTGGSPGTEAFF.